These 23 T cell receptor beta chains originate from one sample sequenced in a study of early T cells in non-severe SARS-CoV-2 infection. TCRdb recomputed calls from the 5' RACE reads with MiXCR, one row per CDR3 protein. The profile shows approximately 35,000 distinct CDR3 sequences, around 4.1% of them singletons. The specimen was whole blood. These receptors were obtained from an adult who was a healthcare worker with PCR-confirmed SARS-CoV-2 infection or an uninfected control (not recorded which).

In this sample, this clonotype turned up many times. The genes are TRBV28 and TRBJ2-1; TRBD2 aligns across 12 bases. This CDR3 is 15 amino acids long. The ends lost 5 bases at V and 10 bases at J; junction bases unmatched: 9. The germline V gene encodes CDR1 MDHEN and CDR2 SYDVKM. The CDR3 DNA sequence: TGTGCCAGCAGTCCCAGGACTAGCGGGGAAGGGGAGCAGTTCTTC. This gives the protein CASSPRTSGEGEQFF.

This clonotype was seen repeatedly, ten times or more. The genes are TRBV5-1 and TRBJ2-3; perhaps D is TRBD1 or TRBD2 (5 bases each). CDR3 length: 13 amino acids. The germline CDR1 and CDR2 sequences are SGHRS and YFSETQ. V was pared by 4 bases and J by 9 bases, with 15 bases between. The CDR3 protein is CASSGGVDRTQYF. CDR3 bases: TGCGCCAGCAGCGGGGGAGTGGATCGGACGCAGTATTTT.

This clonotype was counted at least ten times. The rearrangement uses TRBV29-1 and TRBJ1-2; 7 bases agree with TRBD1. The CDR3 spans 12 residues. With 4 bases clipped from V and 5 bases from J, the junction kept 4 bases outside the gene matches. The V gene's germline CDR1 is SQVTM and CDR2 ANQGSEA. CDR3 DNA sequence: TGCAGCGTTGGGGACAGTACGTATGGCTACACCTTC. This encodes CSVGDSTYGYTF. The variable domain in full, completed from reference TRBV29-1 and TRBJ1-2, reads SAVISQKPSRDICQRGTSLTIQCQVDSQVTMMFWYRQQPGQSLTLIATANQGSEATYESGFVIDKFPISRPNLTFSTLTVSNMSPEDSSIYLCSVGDSTYGYTFGSGTRLTVV.

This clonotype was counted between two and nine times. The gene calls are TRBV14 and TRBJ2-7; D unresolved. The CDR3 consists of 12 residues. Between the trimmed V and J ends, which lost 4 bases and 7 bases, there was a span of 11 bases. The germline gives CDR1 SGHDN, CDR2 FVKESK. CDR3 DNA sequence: TGTGCCAGCAGCCGACTGGGATCTGAGCAGTACTTC. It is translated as CASSRLGSEQYF.

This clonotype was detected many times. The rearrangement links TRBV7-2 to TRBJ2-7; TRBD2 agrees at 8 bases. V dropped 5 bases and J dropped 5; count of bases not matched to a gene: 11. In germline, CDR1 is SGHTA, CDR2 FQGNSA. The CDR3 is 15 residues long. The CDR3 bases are TGTGCCAGCAGCGTAAGGACTAGCCTAAAGAACGAGCAGTACTTC. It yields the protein CASSVRTSLKNEQYF.

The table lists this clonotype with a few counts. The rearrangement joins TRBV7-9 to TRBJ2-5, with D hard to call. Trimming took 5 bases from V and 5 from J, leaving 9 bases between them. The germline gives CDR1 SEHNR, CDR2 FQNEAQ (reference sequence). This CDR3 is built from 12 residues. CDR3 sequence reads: CASSLISETQYF. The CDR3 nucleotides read TGTGCCAGCAGCCTCATATCTGAGACCCAGTACTTC.

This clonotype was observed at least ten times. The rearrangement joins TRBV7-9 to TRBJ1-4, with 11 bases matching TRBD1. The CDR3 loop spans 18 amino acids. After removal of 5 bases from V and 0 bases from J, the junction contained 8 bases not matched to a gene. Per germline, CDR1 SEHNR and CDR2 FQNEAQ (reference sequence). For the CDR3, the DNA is TGTGCCAGCAGCCGGGGGACAGGGGGTGTTGCAACTAATGAAAAACTGTTTTTT. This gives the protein CASSRGTGGVATNEKLFF.

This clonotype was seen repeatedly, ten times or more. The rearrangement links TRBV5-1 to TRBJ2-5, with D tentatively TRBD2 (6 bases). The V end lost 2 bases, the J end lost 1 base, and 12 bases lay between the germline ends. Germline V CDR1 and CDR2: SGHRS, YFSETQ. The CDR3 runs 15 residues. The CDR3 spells CASSLYMGGQETQYF. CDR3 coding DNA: TGCGCCAGCAGCTTATATATGGGGGGCCAAGAGACCCAGTACTTC.

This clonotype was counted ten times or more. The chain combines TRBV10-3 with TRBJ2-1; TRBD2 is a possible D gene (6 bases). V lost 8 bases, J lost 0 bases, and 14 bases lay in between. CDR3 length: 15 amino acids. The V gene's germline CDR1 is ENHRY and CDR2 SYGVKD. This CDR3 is CAIQTAGSSYNEQFF. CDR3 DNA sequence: TGTGCCATCCAGACCGCCGGGAGCTCCTACAATGAGCAGTTCTTC.

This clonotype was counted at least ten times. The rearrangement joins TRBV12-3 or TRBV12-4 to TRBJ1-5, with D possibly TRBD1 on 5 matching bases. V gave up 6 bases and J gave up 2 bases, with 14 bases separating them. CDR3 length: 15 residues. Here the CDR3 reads CASRSGTEGNQPQHF. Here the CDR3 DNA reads TGTGCCAGCAGATCCGGGACGGAAGGCAATCAGCCCCAGCATTTT.

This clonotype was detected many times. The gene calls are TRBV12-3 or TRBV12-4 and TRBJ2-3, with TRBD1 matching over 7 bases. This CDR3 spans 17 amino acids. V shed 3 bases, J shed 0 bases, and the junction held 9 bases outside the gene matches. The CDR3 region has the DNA TGTGCCAGCAGTTTGGCCCCTGGGACAGCTAGCACAGATACGCAGTATTTT. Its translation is CASSLAPGTASTDTQYF.

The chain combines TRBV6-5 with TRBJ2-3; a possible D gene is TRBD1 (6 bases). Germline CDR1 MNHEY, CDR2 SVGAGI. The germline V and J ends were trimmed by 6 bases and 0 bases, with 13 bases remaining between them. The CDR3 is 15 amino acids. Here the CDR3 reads CASSRGEASTDTQYF. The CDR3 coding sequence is TGTGCCAGCAGCAGGGGTGAGGCTAGCACAGATACGCAGTATTTT.

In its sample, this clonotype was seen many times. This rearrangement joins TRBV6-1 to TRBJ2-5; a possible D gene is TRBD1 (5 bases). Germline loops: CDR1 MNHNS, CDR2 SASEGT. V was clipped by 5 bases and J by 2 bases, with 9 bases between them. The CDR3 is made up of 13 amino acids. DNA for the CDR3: TGTGCCAGCAGTTGGACATCACAAGAGACCCAGTACTTC. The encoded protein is CASSWTSQETQYF.

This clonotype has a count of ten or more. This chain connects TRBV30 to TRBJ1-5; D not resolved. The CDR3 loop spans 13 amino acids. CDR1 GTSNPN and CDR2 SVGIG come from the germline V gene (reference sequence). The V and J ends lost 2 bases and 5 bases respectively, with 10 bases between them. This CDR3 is CAWSIGRDQPQHF. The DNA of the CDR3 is TGTGCCTGGAGTATAGGTCGGGATCAGCCCCAGCATTTT.

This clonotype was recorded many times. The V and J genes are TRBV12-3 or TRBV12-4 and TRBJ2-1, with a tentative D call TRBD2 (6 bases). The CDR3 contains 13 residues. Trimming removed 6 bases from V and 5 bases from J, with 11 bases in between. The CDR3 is CASRRGLDNEQFF. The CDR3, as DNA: TGTGCCAGCAGGCGGGGCCTAGACAATGAGCAGTTCTTC.

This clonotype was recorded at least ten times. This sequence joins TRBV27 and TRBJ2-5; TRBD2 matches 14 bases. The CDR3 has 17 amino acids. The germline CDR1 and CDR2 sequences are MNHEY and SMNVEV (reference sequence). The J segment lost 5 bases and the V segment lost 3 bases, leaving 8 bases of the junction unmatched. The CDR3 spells CASSLGLAGERGETQYF. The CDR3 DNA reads TGTGCCAGCAGTTTGGGACTAGCGGGGGAGAGGGGTGAGACCCAGTACTTC.

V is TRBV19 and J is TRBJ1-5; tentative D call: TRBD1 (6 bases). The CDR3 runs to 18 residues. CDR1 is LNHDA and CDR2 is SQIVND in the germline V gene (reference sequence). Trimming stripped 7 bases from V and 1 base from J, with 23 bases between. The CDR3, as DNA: TGTGCCAGTAATGGAATCCGCGCAGGGGACCGGAGCAATCAGCCCCAGCATTTT. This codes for CASNGIRAGDRSNQPQHF. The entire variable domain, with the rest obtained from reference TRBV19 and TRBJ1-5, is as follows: DGGITQSPKYLFRKEGQNVTLSCEQNLNHDAMYWYRQDPGQGLRLIYYSQIVNDFQKGDIAEGYSVSREKKESFPLTVTSAQKNPTAFYLCASNGIRAGDRSNQPQHFGDGTRLSIL.

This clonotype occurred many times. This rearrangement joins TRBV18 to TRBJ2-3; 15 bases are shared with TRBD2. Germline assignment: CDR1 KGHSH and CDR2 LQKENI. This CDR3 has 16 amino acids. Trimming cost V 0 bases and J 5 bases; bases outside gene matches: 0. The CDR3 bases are TGTGCCAGCTCACCACCGGGACTAGCGGGAGGAGATACGCAGTATTTT. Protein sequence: CASSPPGLAGGDTQYF. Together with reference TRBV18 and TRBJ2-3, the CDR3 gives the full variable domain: NAGVMQNPRHLVRRRGQEARLRCSPMKGHSHVYWYRQLPEEGLKFMVYLQKENIIDESGMPKERFSAEFPKEGPSILRIQQVVRGDSAAYFCASSPPGLAGGDTQYFGPGTRLTVL.

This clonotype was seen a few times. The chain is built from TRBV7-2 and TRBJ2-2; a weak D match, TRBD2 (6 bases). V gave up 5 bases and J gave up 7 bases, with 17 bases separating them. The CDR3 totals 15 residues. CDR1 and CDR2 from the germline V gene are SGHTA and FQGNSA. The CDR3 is CASSRGGTRGGELFF. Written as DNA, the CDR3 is TGTGCCAGCAGCCGAGGCGGGACTCGTGGCGGGGAGCTGTTTTTT.

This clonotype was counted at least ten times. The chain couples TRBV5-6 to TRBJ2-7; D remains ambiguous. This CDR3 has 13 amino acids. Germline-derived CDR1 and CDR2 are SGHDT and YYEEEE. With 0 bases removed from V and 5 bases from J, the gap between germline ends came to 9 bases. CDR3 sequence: CASSLARRNEQYF. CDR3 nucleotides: TGTGCCAGCAGCTTGGCCAGGCGAAACGAGCAGTACTTC.

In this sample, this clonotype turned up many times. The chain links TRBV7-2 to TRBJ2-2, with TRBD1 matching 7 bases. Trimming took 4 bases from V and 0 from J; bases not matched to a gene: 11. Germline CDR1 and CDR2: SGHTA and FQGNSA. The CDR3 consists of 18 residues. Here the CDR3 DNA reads TGTGCCAGCAGCTCCCAGGGGGTTGGAGCTACGAACACCGGGGAGCTGTTTTTT. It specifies CASSSQGVGATNTGELFF.

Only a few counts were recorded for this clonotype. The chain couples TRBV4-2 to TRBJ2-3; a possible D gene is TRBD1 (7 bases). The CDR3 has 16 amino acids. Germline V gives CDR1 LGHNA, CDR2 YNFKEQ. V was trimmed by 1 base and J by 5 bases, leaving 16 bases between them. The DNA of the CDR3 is TGTGCCAGCAGCCAAGCGGAATCGCAGGGGGGAGATACGCAGTATTTT. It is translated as CASSQAESQGGDTQYF.

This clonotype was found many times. CDR3 sequence: CASSDQGVSYEQYF. CDR3 coding DNA: TGCGCCAGCAGCGACCAAGGGGTCTCCTACGAGCAGTACTTC. The chain has TRBV5-1 and TRBJ2-7; D may be TRBD1 (5 bases). CDR1 and CDR2 from the germline V gene are SGHRS and YFSETQ. The ends were cut back, 4 bases at V and 0 bases at J, with 11 bases in the middle. This CDR3 region has 14 residues.